The 20 T cell receptor beta chains presented below share a single source sample, sequenced in a study of shared clonotypes between healthy human individuals (dated by TCRdb to 2020 to 2021). Library preparation was by the immunoSEQ multiplex PCR assay. As stored in TCRdb, this immuneACCESS dataset retains in-frame rearrangements with V and J assigned. A fraction of the clones does not appear; measured against another copy, unresolved V genes explain less than half of the discrepancy, and the remainder lacks a known reason. The sample includes about 1.1 million clones, with 77% observed a single time. In total, the top ten clones hold roughly 0.83% of the sample. What was sequenced was memory CD4+ T cells from PBMCs. The cell subset or site label corresponds to: CD45RA-negative fraction. These receptor sequences come from a man younger than 30 in good health. Some clones in this sample may be carry-over from other donors' samples.

This sequence joins TRBV30 and TRBJ2-5; TRBD2 might be the D (6 bases). V gave up 7 bases and J gave up 4 bases, with 16 bases separating them. CDR3 length: 13 amino acids. Germline values: CDR1 GTSNPN, CDR2 SVGIG (reference sequence). The CDR3 bases are TGTGCCTCCCTAGGAGGGCCTGGAGAGACCCAGTACTTC. Translation: CASLGGPGETQYF.

This chain links TRBV28 with TRBJ1-5; 8 bases map to TRBD1. Germline V CDR1 and CDR2: MDHEN, SYDVKM. The CDR3 length is 15 residues. The V segment lost 5 bases and the J segment 2 bases; nucleotides outside the gene matches: 5. The CDR3 DNA sequence: TGTGCCAGCAGTAGACCGACAGGGGGCAATCAGCCCCAGCATTTT. It is translated as CASSRPTGGNQPQHF.

This chain uses TRBV6-1 with TRBJ2-1; TRBD2 matches at 11 bases. Germline V gene sequence: CDR1 MNHNS, CDR2 SASEGT. Germline trimming cut 4 bases from V and 2 bases from J; bases unmatched to any gene: 16. The CDR3 totals 20 residues. CDR3 in amino acids: CASSGGPGLAAQPAYNEQFF. CDR3 DNA: TGTGCCAGCAGTGGAGGACCGGGACTAGCGGCGCAGCCTGCCTACAATGAGCAGTTCTTC.

The V gene is TRBV6-1, the J gene TRBJ1-2, with D perhaps TRBD1 (6 bases). The V and J ends lost 7 bases and 8 bases respectively, with 17 bases between them. Looked up from germline, CDR1 is MNHNS and CDR2 is SASEGT. This CDR3 region has 13 residues. The CDR3 is CASTGGAAVGYTF. The CDR3, as DNA: TGTGCCAGCACCGGGGGCGCGGCGGTAGGCTACACCTTC.

This clone was seen more than once but under ten times. The chain carries TRBV29-1 and TRBJ2-3, with TRBD1 as a possible D gene (5 bases). From germline, CDR1 is SQVTM and CDR2 ANQGSEA. The CDR3 consists of 14 residues. Trimming removed 5 bases at V and 5 bases at J, with 17 bases between. The CDR3 bases are TGCAGCGTTCGGGCAGAAGGGGATCGAGATACGCAGTATTTT. As protein: CSVRAEGDRDTQYF.

The CDR3 DNA follows: TGTGCCAGCAGACAGGGGTTTCGATCACCCCTCCACTTT. This translates into CASRQGFRSPLHF. The V and J genes are TRBV27 and TRBJ1-6; TRBD1 matches 7 bases. Per the germline V gene, CDR1 is MNHEY and CDR2 is SMNVEV (reference sequence). Trimming took 6 bases from V and 10 from J; bases not matched to a gene: 6. This CDR3 is built from 13 residues.

The chain employs TRBV11-2 and TRBJ2-5; D is undetermined. The CDR3 contains 13 residues. The germline gives CDR1 SGHAT, CDR2 FQNNGV. V was clipped by 0 bases and J by 2 bases, with 4 bases between them. The CDR3 protein is CASSLEIQETQYF. DNA for the CDR3: TGTGCCAGCAGCTTAGAAATACAAGAGACCCAGTACTTC. Supplemented by reference TRBV11-2 and TRBJ2-5, the full variable domain reads EAGVAQSPRYKIIEKRQSVAFWCNPISGHATLYWYQQILGQGPKLLIQFQNNGVVDDSQLPKDRFSAERLKGVDSTLKIQPAKLEDSAVYLCASSLEIQETQYFGPGTRLLVL.

This clone was counted between two and nine times. V is TRBV7-9 and J is TRBJ2-3; TRBD2 aligns across 13 bases. This CDR3 comprises 18 residues. Germline loops: CDR1 SEHNR, CDR2 FQNEAQ (reference sequence). V was pared by 0 bases and J by 5 bases, with 8 bases of the junction left unmatched. The CDR3 sequence is CASSLALGLAGDRDTQYF. CDR3 nucleotide sequence: TGTGCCAGCAGCTTAGCCCTAGGACTAGCGGGAGATCGAGATACGCAGTATTTT.

This clone was counted only a few times. V is TRBV7-9 and J is TRBJ2-3, with TRBD2 matching 8 bases. The CDR3 loop spans 17 amino acids. Germline CDR1 is SEHNR and CDR2 is FQNEAQ (reference sequence). The V segment lost 4 bases and the J segment 0 bases; nucleotides outside the gene matches: 9. In DNA, the CDR3 is TGTGCCAGCAGCTCTAGAATTAGCGGGACTAGCACAGATACGCAGTATTTT. It specifies CASSSRISGTSTDTQYF.

The chain recombines TRBV10-3 with TRBJ2-3; TRBD1 aligns across 8 bases. Losses at the gene ends were 10 bases for V and 6 bases for J; bases not matched to a gene: 12. The CDR3 has 14 residues. CDR1 and CDR2 (germline): ENHRY, SYGVKD. CDR3 in amino acids: CATRRGTGGDTQYF. The CDR3 DNA reads as TGTGCCACTCGACGGGGAACAGGGGGGGATACGCAGTATTTT.

This chain joins TRBV28 and TRBJ1-2; weak D call: TRBD1 (5 bases). The V gene's germline CDR1 is MDHEN and CDR2 SYDVKM. V was shortened by 6 bases and J by 1 base, with 21 bases between the two germline ends. The length of the CDR3 is 17 residues. CDR3 residues: CASRDLDRTRSNYGYTF. The CDR3 DNA is TGTGCCAGCAGAGACTTAGACCGGACAAGAAGTAACTATGGCTACACCTTC.

V is TRBV15 and J is TRBJ1-2; no clear D. V lost 0 bases to trimming and J lost 7 bases, with 9 bases between them. The CDR3 runs 13 residues. Germline V gene data show CDR1 as LNHNV and CDR2 as YYDKDF (reference sequence). The CDR3 is CATSRESRGGYTF. The CDR3 bases are TGTGCCACCAGCAGAGAGTCGCGGGGTGGCTACACCTTC.

The J gene is TRBJ2-6, the V gene TRBV11-2; 7 nucleotides match TRBD1. CDR3 length: 16 residues. V lost 5 bases to trimming and J lost 0 bases; unmatched junction nucleotides: 4. In germline, CDR1 is SGHAT, CDR2 FQNNGV. The CDR3 DNA sequence: TGTGCCAGCAGCCCGGGACAGAACTCTGGGGCCAACGTCCTGACTTTC. Amino acid sequence: CASSPGQNSGANVLTF. The variable domain in full, completed from reference TRBV11-2 and TRBJ2-6, reads EAGVAQSPRYKIIEKRQSVAFWCNPISGHATLYWYQQILGQGPKLLIQFQNNGVVDDSQLPKDRFSAERLKGVDSTLKIQPAKLEDSAVYLCASSPGQNSGANVLTFGAGSRLTVL.

V is TRBV12-5 and J is TRBJ2-3, with 12 bases lining up with TRBD2. The CDR3 has 16 residues. V was clipped by 0 bases and J by 4 bases; unmatched bases: 2. Germline V lookup: CDR1 LGHNT, CDR2 FRNRAP. The CDR3 reads CASGLVLAGGPDTQYF. The CDR3 DNA is TGTGCTAGTGGTTTGGTACTAGCGGGAGGCCCAGATACGCAGTATTTT.

This rearrangement joins TRBV7-2 to TRBJ1-2; D might be TRBD1 (6 bases). Between the trimmed V and J ends, which lost 5 bases and 4 bases, there was a span of 14 bases. This CDR3 spans 14 amino acids. Germline V gives CDR1 SGHTA, CDR2 FQGNSA. CDR3 sequence: CASSQAGVVYGYTF. The CDR3 nucleotides are TGTGCCAGCAGCCAGGCAGGGGTGGTCTATGGCTACACCTTC.

The chain couples TRBV4-3 to TRBJ2-3; D might be TRBD2 (5 bases). The length of the CDR3 is 15 residues. Trimming removed 4 bases at V and 2 bases at J, with 13 bases between. Germline V gene sequence: CDR1 LGHNA, CDR2 YSLEER. The DNA for the CDR3 is TGCGCCAGCAGCCTCTCACCGGGGTACACAGATACGCAGTATTTT. Translated: CASSLSPGYTDTQYF.

In DNA, the CDR3 is TGTGCCAGCAGCTTGGTGCGGGACTGGGATACGCAGTATTTT. As protein: CASSLVRDWDTQYF. V is TRBV5-6 and J is TRBJ2-3; tentative D call: TRBD2 (6 bases). V was clipped by 0 bases and J by 6 bases, with 11 bases between them. Germline CDR1 SGHDT, CDR2 YYEEEE. The CDR3 sequence is 14 residues long.

The chain uses TRBV2 and TRBJ1-1; D is uncertain. Trimming shortened V by 0 bases and J by 6 bases, and 14 bases separated the two germline ends. The V gene's germline CDR1 is SNHLY and CDR2 FYNNEI. CDR3 length: 15 amino acids. In DNA form, the CDR3 reads TGTGCCAGCAGTGAAGCGGTCGGGGAGGTGGCTGAAGCTTTCTTT. It specifies CASSEAVGEVAEAFF.

This clone came up a few times. The CDR3 nucleotides are TGTGCCAGCAGCCAAGATGGGCGGGGCGAGCAGTACTTC. Translated: CASSQDGRGEQYF. V is TRBV4-2 and J is TRBJ2-7; possibly TRBD2 for D (6 bases). CDR1 LGHNA and CDR2 YNFKEQ come from the germline V gene. The V gene lost 0 bases and the J gene lost 6 bases, with 9 bases spanning the gap. The CDR3 runs 13 residues.

This rearrangement joins TRBV2 to TRBJ1-3; TRBD1 agrees at 12 bases. Germline values: CDR1 SNHLY, CDR2 FYNNEI. This CDR3 region has 15 residues. V trimming: 11 bases; J trimming: 3 bases; junction bases outside the gene matches: 8. CDR3 bases: TGTGCCCCCGGGACAGGGGGCTTTGGTGGAAACACCATATATTTT. Its translation is CAPGTGGFGGNTIYF.